This TCR beta chain was sequenced during a study of metastatic and nonmetastatic thyroid tumors. Study background: Repertoires of blood and of tissue (tumor or nodule) from malignant and benign thyroid patients were compared. Notes on the study in general: According to reports, the diversity of TCR beta was significantly higher in malignant thyroid tumors than in benign nodules, and this held in both blood and tumor samples.

There are 16 residues in the CDR3. Trimming at V came to 5 bases and at J to 1 base, leaving 9 bases not matched to a gene. Germline assignment: CDR1 LNHDA and CDR2 SQIVND (reference sequence). By sample share, this clone is medium-sized. What it binds is unknown. Original analysis: Differences in CDR3 between clinicopathological groups were drawn on to build a classifier intended to discriminate distant-metastatic papillary thyroid cancer patients. With MiXCR, TCRdb called clones anew from the PCR reads. These V and J calls rely on TCRdb rather than the paper's analysis. In the table there are fewer than 6,500 clones, under 35% of which are singletons. The entire patient cohort was treatment-naive prior to thyroid surgery.

V is TRBV19 and J is TRBJ1-1; 8 bases are a match to TRBD1. The clonotype was recovered from a female donor with papillary thyroid cancer or a benign thyroid nodule (not recorded which). Some clones in this sample may be carry-over from other donors' samples. Sequenced material: adjacent normal tissue. For the CDR3, the DNA is TGTGCCAGTAGTCCTTCAGACAGGGGTTGGAACACTGAAGCTTTCTTT. Translating gives CASSPSDRGWNTEAFF.